The T cell receptor (beta chain) under discussion was sequenced for a study of shared T cell receptors in the human thymus. Germline values: CDR1 LNHDA, CDR2 SQIVND (reference sequence). Trimming removed 4 bases from V and 4 bases from J; junction bases left unmatched: 9. This CDR3 is 15 amino acids long. Using immunoSEQ multiplex PCR, the repertoire was profiled, and TCRdb retains in-frame clones only, with some absent. The repertoire includes about 380,000 clones, roughly 94% of them detected once, and approximately 0.02% sits in the top ten. The sequenced sample consisted of thymocytes. The gene calls are TRBV19 and TRBJ1-1; 7 bases align to TRBD1. This TCR came from a human donor. The CDR3 DNA sequence: TGTGCCAGTAGTACTATCCAGGGGGGGGGCACTGAAGCTTTCTTT. Protein: CASSTIQGGGTEAFF. Supplemented by reference TRBV19 and TRBJ1-1, the full variable domain reads DGGITQSPKYLFRKEGQNVTLSCEQNLNHDAMYWYRQDPGQGLRLIYYSQIVNDFQKGDIAEGYSVSREKKESFPLTVTSAQKNPTAFYLCASSTIQGGGTEAFFGQGTRLTVV.